This T cell receptor beta chain was obtained from a study of beta chain features in type 1 diabetes. Study conclusions and caveats: High TCR expression in some cells could lead to their over-representation in cDNA sequencing. A definitive answer on HLA type influencing TCRB rearrangement was not reached here. Across all four CD4+ subsets, people with type 1 diabetes showed modestly shorter TCRB CDR3s. The study found fewer insertions and more deletions at VDJ junctions in type 1 diabetes patients.

On average, the one heparinised blood draw given by each donor was 90 to 150 mL. Deletions cut 5 bases from V and 1 base from J, with 10 bases between. The CDR3 has 14 amino acids. The germline V gene encodes CDR1 ENHRY and CDR2 SYGVKD. About this clone: Its cognate antigen is unknown.

What was sequenced were expressed TCRB transcripts, since all of the isolated RNA had been reverse transcribed. The table came from immunoSEQ multiplex PCR; TCRdb's copy has only in-frame clones and leaves some out. The profile covers hundreds of thousands of clones, with roughly a tenth appearing a single time and about 0.018% taken by the ten largest. Material: naive CD4+ T cells from blood. This receptor was obtained from a man aged 25 to 40 with type 1 diabetes. This sequence joins TRBV10-3 and TRBJ2-3, with D maybe TRBD2 (6 bases). In DNA form, the CDR3 reads TGTGCCATCAGTCCGGGGACTGGCACAGATACGCAGTATTTT. It yields the protein CAISPGTGTDTQYF.